The 18 T cell receptor beta chains listed next were all sequenced from one sample in a study of cytomegalovirus exposure and HLA in healthy donors. Assay used: immunoSEQ multiplex PCR; TCRdb lists only in-frame clones, some missing. In the table there are 130,000 to 150,000 clones, about 89% of which are singletons. The sequencing input was PBMCs. The receptors were sampled from a man aged 18 to 30 in good health and CMV-seronegative.

The chain links TRBV29-1 to TRBJ1-1, with a tentative D call TRBD1 (5 bases). This CDR3 contains 10 residues. Trimming removed 3 bases from V and 8 bases from J, with 7 bases in between. CDR1 and CDR2 (germline): SQVTM, ANQGSEA. The CDR3 reads CSVETVEAFF. In DNA form, the CDR3 reads TGCAGCGTTGAGACAGTCGAAGCTTTCTTT.

This sequence joins TRBV18 and TRBJ2-1, with a weak D call TRBD1 (6 bases). Trimming took 6 bases from V and 2 from J, leaving 14 bases between them. Germline V CDR1 and CDR2: KGHSH, LQKENI. The CDR3 extends over 15 amino acids. The DNA of the CDR3 is TGTGCCAGCTCGCTGGACAGCCCGGCCTACAATGAGCAGTTCTTC. Its translation is CASSLDSPAYNEQFF. The full variable domain, completed using reference TRBV18 and TRBJ2-1, is NAGVMQNPRHLVRRRGQEARLRCSPMKGHSHVYWYRQLPEEGLKFMVYLQKENIIDESGMPKERFSAEFPKEGPSILRIQQVVRGDSAAYFCASSLDSPAYNEQFFGPGTRLTVL.

This clone has only one observation. The gene calls are TRBV5-6 and TRBJ2-5; D may be TRBD1 (6 bases). Between the trimmed V and J ends, which lost 4 bases and 4 bases, there was a span of 23 bases. This CDR3 has 17 residues. CDR1 is SGHDT and CDR2 is YYEEEE in the germline V gene. CDR3 coding DNA: TGTGCCAGCAGCCCAACTTTGTGGACCAGAGGGGGAGAGACCCAGTACTTC. It is translated as CASSPTLWTRGGETQYF.

This chain links TRBV19 with TRBJ1-2, with 7 bases identical to TRBD1. Germline V lookup: CDR1 LNHDA, CDR2 SQIVND (reference sequence). After removal of 6 bases from V and 13 bases from J, the junction contained 17 bases not matched to a gene. CDR3 length equals 14 residues. CDR3: CASSTQDGQDVCTF. CDR3 bases: TGTGCCAGTAGCACCCAAGATGGACAGGATGTCTGCACCTTC.

V gene TRBV7-9 combines with J gene TRBJ2-7; 7 nucleotides line up with TRBD1. The germline CDR1 and CDR2 sequences are SEHNR and FQNEAQ (reference sequence). V dropped 3 bases and J dropped 0; count of bases not matched to a gene: 2. CDR3 length equals 14 residues. Here the CDR3 reads CASSFGQDSYEQYV. CDR3 in DNA: TGTGCCAGCAGCTTCGGACAGGACTCCTACGAGCAGTACGTC.

J is TRBJ1-4 and V is TRBV7-6; D remains ambiguous. V lost 2 bases and J 4 bases, leaving 14 bases between the germline ends. Germline CDR1 is SGHVS and CDR2 is FNYEAQ. The CDR3 totals 16 residues. This CDR3 is CASSLYSPSINEKLFF. The CDR3 DNA is TGTGCCAGCAGCTTATATAGCCCAAGTATTAATGAAAAACTGTTTTTT.

V and J are TRBV7-2 and TRBJ2-1; the match to TRBD1 covers 8 bases. CDR1 is SGHTA, CDR2 FQGNSA, per germline. The CDR3 length is 13 residues. The V segment lost 4 bases and the J segment 9 bases; nucleotides outside the gene matches: 5. The CDR3, as DNA: TGTGCCAGCAGCTCAGCCAGGGGGCGTGAGCAGTTCTTC. It yields the protein CASSSARGREQFF.

The chain couples TRBV7-6 to TRBJ2-1; D not resolved. The V and J ends lost 2 bases and 2 bases respectively, with 10 bases between them. The CDR3 length is 15 residues. CDR1 is SGHVS and CDR2 is FNYEAQ in the germline V gene. DNA of the CDR3: TGTGCCAGCAGCTTACTGGCTGTGGCCTACAATGAGCAGTTCTTC. It encodes CASSLLAVAYNEQFF.

The genes are TRBV6-5 and TRBJ2-2, with a possible D match to TRBD2 (6 bases). Looked up from germline, CDR1 is MNHEY and CDR2 is SVGAGI. CDR3 length: 15 residues. V was clipped by 6 bases and J by 5 bases, with 16 bases between them. CDR3 sequence reads: CASRGPGASTGELFF. CDR3 DNA: TGTGCCAGCAGGGGACCGGGAGCCTCTACCGGGGAGCTGTTTTTT.

J is TRBJ2-7 and V is TRBV19, with D tentatively TRBD1 (5 bases). V was pared by 5 bases and J by 2 bases, with 16 bases between. There are 15 residues in the CDR3. Germline CDR1 LNHDA, CDR2 SQIVND (reference sequence). This CDR3 reads CASSWTSDGTYEQYF. The CDR3 DNA reads as TGTGCCAGTAGTTGGACATCGGACGGAACCTACGAGCAGTACTTC.

The chain joins TRBV27 to TRBJ2-7, with D possibly TRBD1 on 7 matching bases. CDR3 size: 14 residues. V was pared by 6 bases and J by 1 base, with 13 bases between. The germline CDR1 and CDR2 sequences are MNHEY and SMNVEV (reference sequence). In nucleotides, the CDR3 is TGTGCCAGCAGCACGCGGGACAGATCCTACGAGCAGTACTTC. Encoded protein: CASSTRDRSYEQYF.

The chain uses TRBV6-1 and TRBJ2-7; the D gene is possibly TRBD2 (6 bases). The CDR3 covers 18 residues. CDR1 and CDR2 (germline): MNHNS, SASEGT. V shed 4 bases and J shed 3 bases, with 25 bases lying between them. The CDR3 is CASSGDRPATGLFYEQYF. Written as DNA, the CDR3 is TGTGCCAGCAGTGGGGATCGACCTGCGACGGGACTTTTCTACGAGCAGTACTTC.

This sequence joins TRBV10-1 and TRBJ2-3; a possible D gene is TRBD2 (6 bases). V lost 2 bases and J lost 1, with 16 bases in between. Germline CDR1 reads WNHNN; CDR2 reads SYGVQD (reference sequence). The CDR3 length is 17 residues. This chain's CDR3 is CASSELGSNSGTDTQYF. DNA of the CDR3: TGCGCCAGCAGTGAGCTCGGGAGTAATAGCGGCACAGATACGCAGTATTTT.

The rearrangement links TRBV9 to TRBJ2-2, with D perhaps matching TRBD1 (5 bases). V lost 0 bases, J lost 3 bases, and 9 bases lay in between. CDR3 length equals 15 residues. Germline-derived CDR1 and CDR2 are SGDLS and YYNGEE. DNA for the CDR3: TGTGCCAGCAGCGTAGCCAGGGCCCACACCGGGGAGCTGTTTTTT. Translating gives CASSVARAHTGELFF.

This sequence joins TRBV6-5 and TRBJ1-6; 7 nucleotides line up with TRBD1. The V and J ends lost 2 bases and 9 bases, in that order; junction bases with no gene match: 7. The CDR3 sequence is 15 residues long. Germline V CDR1 and CDR2: MNHEY, SVGAGI. In nucleotides, the CDR3 is TGTGCCAGCAGTTACATGGGACAGAGTTCTTCACCCCTCCACTTT. Translated: CASSYMGQSSSPLHF.

V and J are TRBV21-1 and TRBJ1-3; the table names TRBD1, a call not compared with the DNA. TRBV21-1 is a listed pseudogene. The CDR3 has 17 residues. The CDR3 nucleotides are TGTGCCAGCAGCAAAGCGGAAGACAGGGGGCCTGGAAACACCATATATTTT. Residues: CASSKAEDRGPGNTIYF.

The chain joins TRBV12-5 to TRBJ2-3; the match to TRBD2 covers 11 bases. Germline values: CDR1 LGHNT, CDR2 FRNRAP. J lost 1 base, V lost 8 bases, and 11 bases had no gene match. The CDR3 runs 17 residues. The CDR3 nucleotides read TGTGCTAGTCAATCCGGGACTAGCGGAAGGGGCACAGATACGCAGTATTTT. It yields the protein CASQSGTSGRGTDTQYF.

The V and J genes are TRBV11-3 and TRBJ1-5, with no clear D. Deletions cut 1 base from V and 0 bases from J, with 16 bases between. Germline V CDR1 and CDR2: SGHNT, YENEEA. The CDR3 extends over 18 amino acids. The CDR3 nucleotides are TGTGCCAGCAGCTTAGTCTCCCCGCCCCACTATAGCAATCAGCCCCAGCATTTT. It is translated as CASSLVSPPHYSNQPQHF.